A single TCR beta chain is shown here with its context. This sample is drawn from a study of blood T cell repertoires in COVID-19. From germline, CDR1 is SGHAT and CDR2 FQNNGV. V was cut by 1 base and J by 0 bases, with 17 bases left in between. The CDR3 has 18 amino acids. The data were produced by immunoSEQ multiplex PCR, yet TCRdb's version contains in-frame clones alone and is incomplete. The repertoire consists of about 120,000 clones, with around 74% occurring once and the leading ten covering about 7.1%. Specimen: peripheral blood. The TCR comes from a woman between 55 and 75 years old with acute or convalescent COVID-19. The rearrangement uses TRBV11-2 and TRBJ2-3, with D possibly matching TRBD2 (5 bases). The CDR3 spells CASSLVLRGTRSTDTQYF. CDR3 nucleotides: TGTGCCAGCAGCTTAGTCCTTCGGGGTACTAGAAGCACAGATACGCAGTATTTT.